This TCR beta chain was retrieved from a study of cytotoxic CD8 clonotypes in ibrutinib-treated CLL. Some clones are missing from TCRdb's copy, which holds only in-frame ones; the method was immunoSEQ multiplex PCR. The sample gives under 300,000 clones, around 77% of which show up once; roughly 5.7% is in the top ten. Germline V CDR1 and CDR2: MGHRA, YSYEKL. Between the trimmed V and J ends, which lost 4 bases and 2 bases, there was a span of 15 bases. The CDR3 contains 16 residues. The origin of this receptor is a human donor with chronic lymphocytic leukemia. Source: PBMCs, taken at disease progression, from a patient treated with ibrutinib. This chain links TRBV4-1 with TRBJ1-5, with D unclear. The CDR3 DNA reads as TGCGCCAGCAGCCCCCGGTACGGGCTGGGCAATCAGCCCCAGCATTTT. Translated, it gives CASSPRYGLGNQPQHF.